This T cell receptor (beta chain) was sequenced during a study of T cell responses to AZD1222 COVID-19 vaccine. Trimming removed 1 base at V and 4 bases at J, with 11 bases between. This CDR3 has 14 residues. The germline V gene has CDR1 SGHDT and CDR2 YYEEEE. The repertoire was sequenced with immunoSEQ multiplex PCR; TCRdb's copy has only in-frame clones and lacks some. The sample gives fewer than 130,000 clones, around 90% of which show up once; roughly 15% is in the top ten. The starting material was peripheral blood, obtained 28 days after the second AZD1222 dose. V usage is TRBV5-6 and J usage is TRBJ1-2, with D maybe TRBD1 (5 bases). The receptor was isolated from an adult who received the AZD1222 COVID-19 vaccine. The CDR3 loop is CASSLSGVGYGYTF. The DNA for the CDR3 is TGTGCCAGCAGCTTGTCGGGGGTTGGCTATGGCTACACCTTC.